The sequence of this T cell receptor beta chain was determined in a study of T cell responses to AZD1222 COVID-19 vaccine. Overall study findings and caveats: The donor group comprised mostly white British people and more females; the analysis possibly underestimated clonal diversity.

There are 17 residues in the CDR3. The germline V gene has CDR1 MDHEN and CDR2 SYDVKM. The ends lost 5 bases at V and 2 bases at J; junction bases unmatched: 14. Notes on this clone: Its antigen remains unidentified.

Some clones are missing from TCRdb's copy, which holds only in-frame ones; the method was immunoSEQ multiplex PCR. Of just under 75,000 clones listed, roughly 80% are singletons. The TCR sequence derives from an adult who received the AZD1222 COVID-19 vaccine. The V gene is TRBV28, the J gene TRBJ1-1; 7 nucleotides line up with TRBD1. The source material was peripheral blood, sampled 28 days after the second AZD1222 dose. The CDR3 DNA reads TGTGCCAGCAGTAATGGGGATGACAGGGAGATTAACACTGAAGCTTTCTTT. It specifies CASSNGDDREINTEAFF. Complete variable domain (other parts from reference TRBV28 and TRBJ1-1): DVKVTQSSRYLVKRTGEKVFLECVQDMDHENMFWYRQDPGLGLRLIYFSYDVKMKEKGDIPEGYSVSREKKERFSLILESASTNQTSMYLCASSNGDDREINTEAFFGQGTRLTVV.